This T cell receptor beta chain was obtained from a study of control samples from healthy donors and cancer patients. The CDR3 contains 13 residues. V lost 6 bases and J lost 3, with 12 bases in between. Germline lookup yields CDR1 SNHLY and CDR2 FYNNEI. Data came from immunoSEQ multiplex PCR; TCRdb stores just in-frame clones and leaves some out. Here the sample spans 130,000 to 150,000 clones, about 94% being singletons. Sequencing was performed on PBMCs. The sequence was collected from a man aged 55 to 70 with colorectal cancer. The rearrangement links TRBV2 to TRBJ2-7, with D perhaps being TRBD1 or TRBD2 (5 bases each). The CDR3 nucleotides read TGTGCCAGCAGGCCGGGACCTAACTACGAGCAGTACTTC. Amino acid sequence: CASRPGPNYEQYF.